This TCR beta chain was observed in a study of T cells in Graves' hyperthyroidism and ophthalmopathy. Trimming stripped 2 bases from V and 0 bases from J, with 7 bases between. This CDR3 is built from 14 residues. From germline, CDR1 is MDHEN and CDR2 SYDVKM. There are many counts of this clonotype. Its antigen is as yet unknown. The hyperthyroidism was newly diagnosed and had lasted under 2 months; the patients were aged 18 to 65. The source of the PBMCs was 10 ml of fresh peripheral blood. The TCR beta CDR3 regions underwent amplification using RNA transcripts as the source. First-round RT-PCR targeting the TCR CDR3 was performed with the HTBI primer set. TCRdb independently ran MiXCR on the multiplex PCR reads; one entry per CDR3 protein. The sample has roughly 300,000 distinct CDR3 sequences, about 14% seen once. Overall study results and limits: Blood also held most thyroid clonotypes expanded beyond 0.001.

The sequencing sample was made of blood. The gene calls are TRBV28 and TRBJ1-2; D is unclear. The sequence came from a woman in her 30s with Graves' hyperthyroidism. The CDR3 nucleotides read TGTGCCAGCAGTTTACCTCATACTAACTATGGCTACACCTTC. Translation gives CASSLPHTNYGYTF.